Detailed here is one T cell receptor (beta chain). What it binds is unknown. This entry belongs to a study of cytomegalovirus exposure and HLA in healthy donors. Points from the study as a whole: Immune exposure information available was restricted to CMV serostatus.

PCR amplification relied on 60 Vbeta primers (plus 13 Jbeta primers). Profiling relied on immunoSEQ multiplex PCR, and the TCRdb table lists in-frame clones only, not all of them. The sample has just under 60,000 clones. The V gene's germline CDR1 is MDHEN and CDR2 SYDVKM. With V trimmed by 7 bases and J by 11 bases, 14 bases remained unmatched. CDR3 size: 14 residues. The chain carries TRBV28 and TRBJ1-1; 9 nucleotides line up with TRBD1. The TCR comes from a male donor in good health and CMV-seronegative. Sequencing input: PBMCs. Here the CDR3 reads CASTPGQGPLSAFF. The CDR3 bases are TGTGCCAGCACCCCGGGACAGGGTCCTCTGTCCGCTTTCTTT.